These 4 T cell receptor beta chains came from one sample sequenced in a study of cytomegalovirus exposure and HLA in healthy donors. Amplification used 60 Vbeta primers and 13 Jbeta primers. The protocol was immunoSEQ multiplex PCR, while the TCRdb copy is restricted to in-frame clones and leaves out a portion. The sample has fewer than 80,000 clones; 65% to 75% are singletons. The sequenced material came from PBMCs. The origin of the receptors is a woman between 55 and 75 years old in good health and CMV-seropositive.

J is TRBJ1-1 and V is TRBV30; D may be TRBD1 (5 bases). There are 11 residues in the CDR3. CDR1 GTSNPN and CDR2 SVGIG come from the germline V gene (reference sequence). Deletions cut 0 bases from V and 11 bases from J, with 10 bases between. The CDR3 DNA reads as TGTGCCTGGAGTGTATGGGGGAGGGCTTTCTTT. Encoded protein: CAWSVWGRAFF. Full variable domain (remainder filled in from reference TRBV30 and TRBJ1-1): SQTIHQWPATLVQPVGSPLSLECTVEGTSNPNLYWYRQAAGRGLQLLFYSVGIGQISSEVPQNLSASRPQDRQFILSSKKLLLSDSGFYLCAWSVWGRAFFGQGTRLTVV.

J is TRBJ2-3 and V is TRBV29-1; no clear D. V lost 5 bases and J lost 2, with 14 bases in between. The CDR3 contains 14 residues. Germline loops: CDR1 SQVTM, CDR2 ANQGSEA. CDR3 nucleotide sequence: TGCAGCGTTCGCGAGGCGGAATACACAGATACGCAGTATTTT. It codes for CSVREAEYTDTQYF.

The rearrangement joins TRBV2 to TRBJ2-5; D ambiguous. Germline V gene lookup returns CDR1 SNHLY and CDR2 FYNNEI. There are 13 residues in the CDR3. Trimming removed 4 bases at V and 0 bases at J, with 6 bases between. CDR3 sequence (DNA): TGTGCCAGCAGTGTAAACTACCAAGAGACCCAGTACTTC. Amino acids: CASSVNYQETQYF.

This clone was observed once. The chain carries TRBV5-1 and TRBJ1-1; 9 nucleotides agree with TRBD1. Germline V gives CDR1 SGHRS, CDR2 YFSETQ. CDR3 length equals 14 residues. J gave up 4 bases and V 4 bases, and 5 bases lay outside the gene matches. The CDR3 DNA is TGCGCCAGCAGCCTGGGACAGGGTCTCACTGAAGCTTTCTTT. Translation: CASSLGQGLTEAFF.